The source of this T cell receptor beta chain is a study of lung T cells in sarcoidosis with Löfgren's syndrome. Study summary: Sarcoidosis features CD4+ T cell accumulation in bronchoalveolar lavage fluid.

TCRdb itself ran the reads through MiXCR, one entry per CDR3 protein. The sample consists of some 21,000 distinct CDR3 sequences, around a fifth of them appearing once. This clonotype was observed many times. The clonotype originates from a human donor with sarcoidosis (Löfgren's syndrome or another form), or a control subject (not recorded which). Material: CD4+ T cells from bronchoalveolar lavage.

CDR3 DNA: TGTGCCAGCAGTTTGGGCCAACCAGGCACAGATACGCAGTATTTT. It is translated as CASSLGQPGTDTQYF. The genes are TRBV28 and TRBJ2-3; D is unresolved. The CDR3 spans 15 residues. Looked up from germline, CDR1 is MDHEN and CDR2 is SYDVKM. The V and J ends lost 3 bases and 1 base respectively, with 11 bases between them.